Below are 28 T cell receptor beta chains sequenced from a single sample in a study of blood T cell repertoires in COVID-19 (dated by TCRdb to the early 2020s). Library prep was done by the immunoSEQ multiplex PCR assay. Sourced from immuneACCESS, this table was stored by TCRdb with only in-frame sequences that have V and J called. A share of the clones is absent; for the studies checked, an unresolved V gene accounts for under half, and the remainder has no known explanation. The sample table holds about 430,000 clones, of which about 88% were seen once. The top ten constitute roughly 1.4% of the sample. The sequenced material came from PBMCs or T cells enriched from blood (not recorded which). The receptors were sampled from a woman in her late teens or twenties who had been exposed to COVID-19.

With respect to this clone: Sequence at one end of the junction differs from germline and may be a read error. The chain combines TRBV11-1 with TRBJ2-7; possible D gene TRBD1, 7 bases. The CDR3 runs to 16 residues. Germline CDR1 is SGHAT and CDR2 is FQDESV (reference sequence). Here the CDR3 reads CASSLARDRESNPSHF. In DNA form, the CDR3 reads TGTGCCAGCAGCTTAGCGCGGGACAGAGAATCTAACCCATCCCACTTC.

The rearrangement links TRBV14 to TRBJ2-1, with 7 positions matching TRBD1. V trimming: 0 bases; J trimming: 5 bases; junction bases outside the gene matches: 1. The CDR3 extends over 14 amino acids. Germline V gene sequence: CDR1 SGHDN, CDR2 FVKESK. Here the CDR3 DNA reads TGTGCCAGCAGCCAAGAGGGGACAGACAATGAGCAGTTCTTC. This encodes CASSQEGTDNEQFF.

The rearrangement joins TRBV28 to TRBJ1-1, with a possible D match to TRBD1 (5 bases). Germline values: CDR1 MDHEN, CDR2 SYDVKM. Between the trimmed V and J ends, which lost 3 bases and 6 bases, there was a span of 8 bases. The CDR3 is made up of 12 amino acids. CDR3 in DNA: TGTGCCAGCAGTTTCAGGGACTCTGAAGCTTTCTTT. Protein: CASSFRDSEAFF.

This clone was counted a single time. The gene calls are TRBV28 and TRBJ2-3; 8 nucleotides line up with TRBD2. The CDR3 loop spans 13 amino acids. V trimming: 2 bases; J trimming: 6 bases; junction bases outside the gene matches: 1. Germline CDR1 is MDHEN and CDR2 is SYDVKM. The CDR3 here is CASSLAGGDTQYF. As DNA, the CDR3 is TGTGCCAGCAGTTTAGCGGGGGGTGATACGCAGTATTTT.

The chain links TRBV6-5 to TRBJ2-7, with D unclear. There are 12 residues in the CDR3. CDR1 and CDR2 from the germline V gene are MNHEY and SVGAGI. The V gene lost 6 bases and the J gene lost 1 base, with 7 bases spanning the gap. CDR3 sequence reads: CASRYPSYEQYF. CDR3 sequence (DNA): TGTGCCAGCAGGTATCCTTCCTACGAGCAGTACTTC.

The chain couples TRBV2 to TRBJ2-7; TRBD2 is a possible D gene (5 bases). This CDR3 spans 15 amino acids. Germline lookup yields CDR1 SNHLY and CDR2 FYNNEI. Trimming removed 4 bases at V and 5 bases at J, with 18 bases between. CDR3 loop: CASSGQPYRGDEQYF. The CDR3 DNA reads TGTGCCAGCAGTGGCCAGCCCTACCGGGGAGACGAGCAGTACTTC.

The DNA of the CDR3 is TGTGCCAGCAGCAAAGTTCTAGCGGGGGGGCCAAAACAGAAGCAGTTCTTC. This gives the protein CASSKVLAGGPKQKQFF. The chain carries TRBV21-1 and TRBJ2-1; TRBD2 reflects the table's D call only, with no check against the DNA. TRBV21-1 is termed a pseudogene. The CDR3 runs to 17 residues.

J is TRBJ2-1 and V is TRBV28; D call uncertain. V dropped 7 bases and J dropped 7 bases, with 14 bases sitting between them. This CDR3 comprises 13 residues. The germline gives CDR1 MDHEN, CDR2 SYDVKM. The chain's CDR3 is CASTSVVPNEQFF. CDR3 coding DNA: TGTGCCAGCACCTCGGTCGTCCCAAATGAGCAGTTCTTC.

This chain joins TRBV6-2 or TRBV6-3 and TRBJ1-2, with 10 bases aligning to TRBD1. With V trimmed by 6 bases and J by 5 bases, 6 bases remained unmatched. This CDR3 region has 14 residues. Germline CDR1 is MNHEY and CDR2 is SVGEGT. CDR3 nucleotide sequence: TGTGCCAGCAGCCAAGGACAGGGGGTGTATGGCTACACCTTC. Translation: CASSQGQGVYGYTF.

Note on this clone: Additional DNA sequences in this sample encode the identical CDR3. V gene TRBV5-1 combines with J gene TRBJ2-7; 7 bases line up with TRBD1. V lost 4 bases and J lost 1; bases outside the gene matches: 5. The CDR3 spans 14 residues. Per the germline V gene, CDR1 is SGHRS and CDR2 is YFSETQ. The CDR3 coding sequence is TGCGCCAGCAGCCCGAGACAGGGTTCCTACGAGCAGTACTTC. It is translated as CASSPRQGSYEQYF.

The chain uses TRBV30 and TRBJ2-2; 7 bases align to TRBD2. Germline values: CDR1 GTSNPN, CDR2 SVGIG (reference sequence). There are 14 residues in the CDR3. The junction had 5 bases not matched to a gene; V was cut back by 5 bases and J by 2 bases. The CDR3 DNA reads TGTGCCTGGGCCGGGGGGACTAACACCGGGGAGCTGTTTTTT. Its protein product is CAWAGGTNTGELFF. Using reference TRBV30 and TRBJ2-2 for the parts outside the CDR3, the full variable domain is SQTIHQWPATLVQPVGSPLSLECTVEGTSNPNLYWYRQAAGRGLQLLFYSVGIGQISSEVPQNLSASRPQDRQFILSSKKLLLSDSGFYLCAWAGGTNTGELFFGEGSRLTVL.

CDR3 amino acids: CASSSGQDDYGYTF. The CDR3 DNA follows: TGTGCCAGCAGCTCCGGACAGGACGATTATGGCTACACCTTC. This chain links TRBV7-3 with TRBJ1-2; 7 bases line up with TRBD1. Looked up from germline, CDR1 is SGHTA and CDR2 is FQGTGA. Trimming cost V 4 bases and J 5 bases; bases outside gene matches: 7. The CDR3 runs 14 residues. The whole variable domain, remainder taken from reference TRBV7-3 and TRBJ1-2, is GAGVSQTPSNKVTEKGKYVELRCDPISGHTALYWYRQSLGQGPEFLIYFQGTGAADDSGLPNDRFFAVRPEGSVSTLKIQRTERGDSAVYLCASSSGQDDYGYTFGSGTRLTVV.

The chain couples TRBV19 to TRBJ2-1, with a weak D call TRBD2 (5 bases). In germline, CDR1 is LNHDA, CDR2 SQIVND (reference sequence). The CDR3 is made up of 13 amino acids. Deletions cut 11 bases from V and 1 base from J, with 12 bases between. CDR3 sequence: CASGETSYNEQFF. CDR3 coding DNA: TGTGCCTCCGGGGAAACTTCCTACAATGAGCAGTTCTTC.

This chain uses TRBV25-1 with TRBJ1-1; no reliable D call. The V gene's germline CDR1 is MGHDK and CDR2 SYGVNS. The germline V and J ends were trimmed by 5 bases and 5 bases, with 6 bases remaining between them. The CDR3 has 11 residues. The CDR3 bases are TGTGCCAGCAGTCTAGAAACTGAAGCTTTCTTT. It encodes CASSLETEAFF.

The chain employs TRBV3-1 (or the pseudogene TRBV3-2) and TRBJ2-1, with 11 nucleotides matching TRBD2. The CDR3 is made up of 16 amino acids. The V gene's germline CDR1 is LGHDT and CDR2 YNNKEL (reference sequence). V shed 4 bases and J 7 bases; nucleotides not matched to a gene: 9. The CDR3 protein is CASSRTGTSGTNEQFF. The DNA of the CDR3 is TGTGCCAGCAGCCGGACCGGGACTAGCGGCACTAATGAGCAGTTCTTC.

The rearrangement uses TRBV20-1 and TRBJ1-1, with D hard to call. The CDR3 spans 10 residues. The V gene lost 3 bases and the J gene lost 7 bases, with 6 bases spanning the gap. Germline V lookup: CDR1 DFQATT, CDR2 SNEGSKA (reference sequence). Here the CDR3 reads CSASYGEAFF. The CDR3 DNA sequence: TGCAGTGCTAGTTACGGTGAAGCTTTCTTT.

The chain links TRBV7-9 to TRBJ1-1, with D maybe TRBD1 (6 bases). CDR1 and CDR2 from the germline V gene are SEHNR and FQNEAQ (reference sequence). V shed 1 base and J shed 4 bases, with 7 bases lying between them. CDR3 length equals 13 residues. The CDR3 region has the DNA TGTGCCAGCAGCTTAGGGGGGCTCACTGAAGCTTTCTTT. Translated: CASSLGGLTEAFF.

The chain uses TRBV4-1 and TRBJ2-1; tentative D call: TRBD1 (6 bases). Trimming shortened V by 2 bases and J by 3 bases, and 8 bases separated the two germline ends. The CDR3 contains 14 residues. CDR1 and CDR2 (germline): MGHRA, YSYEKL. CDR3 loop: CASSQTGYYNEQFF. In nucleotides, the CDR3 is TGCGCCAGCAGCCAAACAGGGTACTACAATGAGCAGTTCTTC.

V is TRBV3-1 (or the pseudogene TRBV3-2) and J is TRBJ1-3, with no clear D. Trimming removed 1 base from V and 2 bases from J, with 9 bases in between. The CDR3 totals 15 residues. Germline-derived CDR1 and CDR2 are LGHDT and YNNKEL (reference sequence). This CDR3 is CASSQVGGTGNTIYF. The CDR3 DNA is TGTGCCAGCAGCCAAGTCGGCGGCACTGGAAACACCATATATTTT.

The rearrangement links TRBV19 to TRBJ2-2, with D maybe TRBD1 (5 bases). The V gene lost 7 bases and the J gene lost 2 bases, with 17 bases spanning the gap. CDR1 is LNHDA and CDR2 is SQIVND in the germline V gene (reference sequence). CDR3 length equals 16 residues. The CDR3 DNA follows: TGTGCCAGTACCAGAGAAGGGGCTTTAAACACCGGGGAGCTGTTTTTT. Translated: CASTREGALNTGELFF.

The sample holds a few counts of this clone. The rearrangement links TRBV6-5 to TRBJ1-1, with D unclear. Germline V gives CDR1 MNHEY, CDR2 SVGAGI. V shed 3 bases and J shed 5 bases, with 13 bases lying between them. The CDR3 is 14 amino acids. CDR3 amino acids: CASSYMFARTEAFF. CDR3 in DNA: TGTGCCAGCAGTTATATGTTCGCGCGGACTGAAGCTTTCTTT.

The rearrangement uses TRBV5-8 and TRBJ1-2, with 9 bases matching TRBD1. The V gene's germline CDR1 is SGHTS and CDR2 YDEGEE. The CDR3 totals 14 residues. V shed 5 bases and J 2 bases; nucleotides not matched to a gene: 4. The CDR3 nucleotides are TGTGCCAGCAGTCGGACAGGGGAGAACTATGGCTACACCTTC. It specifies CASSRTGENYGYTF. The entire variable domain, with the rest obtained from reference TRBV5-8 and TRBJ1-2, is as follows: EAGVTQSPTHLIKTRGQQATLRCSPISGHTSVYWYQQALGLGLQFLLWYDEGEERNRGNFPPRFSGRQFPNYSSELNVNALELEDSALYLCASSRTGENYGYTFGSGTRLTVV.

The chain is built from TRBV27 and TRBJ1-2, with unresolved D. CDR3 length equals 14 residues. Trimming took off 5 bases at V and 8 bases at J, with 18 bases between the two ends. Per the germline V gene, CDR1 is MNHEY and CDR2 is SMNVEV (reference sequence). The CDR3 DNA sequence: TGTGCCAGCAGTCTCGACATTTATGCGGGGGGCTACACCTTC. Protein product: CASSLDIYAGGYTF.

This rearrangement joins TRBV6-5 to TRBJ2-5, with D uncertain. The germline CDR1 and CDR2 sequences are MNHEY and SVGAGI. Trimming left V 4 bases short and J 1 base short, with 4 bases between. CDR3 length equals 12 residues. CDR3 in amino acids: CASSSTQETQYF. In nucleotides, the CDR3 is TGTGCCAGCAGTTCTACCCAAGAGACCCAGTACTTC.

The J gene is TRBJ1-4, the V gene TRBV18; TRBD1 agrees at 9 bases. The CDR3 loop spans 14 amino acids. Trimming cost V 3 bases and J 13 bases; bases outside gene matches: 9. From germline, CDR1 is KGHSH and CDR2 LQKENI. As DNA, the CDR3 is TGTGCCAGCTCACCTGGACAGGGGAGTGGAGGACTGTTTTTT. It encodes CASSPGQGSGGLFF.

Details on this clone: At one of its ends the junction is not consistent with the germline gene, which may arise from a read error. The chain joins TRBV15 to TRBJ1-1; D might be TRBD1 (6 bases). Per the germline V gene, CDR1 is LNHNV and CDR2 is YYDKDF (reference sequence). The CDR3 totals 14 residues. The CDR3 here is CATSGDLGGTEAFF. The CDR3 bases are TGTGCCACCAGCGGAGATCTAGGGGGTACTGAAGCTTTCTTT.

The chain links TRBV6-5 to TRBJ2-3, with TRBD2 matching over 10 bases. V lost 0 bases, J lost 5 bases, and 5 bases stayed unmatched. Germline values: CDR1 MNHEY, CDR2 SVGAGI. The CDR3 loop spans 16 amino acids. DNA of the CDR3: TGTGCCAGCAGTTACTCGGAGGAGCGGGGGGGAGATACGCAGTATTTT. Protein product: CASSYSEERGGDTQYF.

This chain uses TRBV2 with TRBJ1-1; possible D gene TRBD1, 5 bases. The CDR3 runs 15 residues. V lost 5 bases, J lost 1 base, and 14 bases lay in between. Germline CDR1 reads SNHLY; CDR2 reads FYNNEI. The CDR3 DNA reads as TGTGCCAGCAGTCTGGAGGGGCTGAGGAACACTGAAGCTTTCTTT. Residues: CASSLEGLRNTEAFF.